This T cell receptor (beta chain) was sequenced in a study of T cell responses to AZD1222 COVID-19 vaccine. Overall study: Second-dose groups at about 4 or about 12 weeks were pooled. Study-wide results and limits: Females outnumbered males among donors, who were mostly white British; clonal diversity was possibly underestimated. Only a handful of AZD1222 recipients, more than 5 in all, had baseline seropositivity. Regions 160-218 and 743-854 held dominance among vaccine-associated CD4 TCRs, which spanned spike.

Worth noting for this clone: What it recognizes is unknown.

There are 16 residues in the CDR3. Trimming cost V 1 base and J 3 bases, with 13 bases left between them. The germline gives CDR1 SGHTA, CDR2 FQGTGA. Libraries were prepared by immunoSEQ multiplex PCR; TCRdb keeps only in-frame clonotypes and omits some of them. The repertoire holds roughly 150,000 clones, with around 91% as singletons. Material: peripheral blood, obtained on day 0 of AZD1222 vaccination. The chain combines TRBV7-3 with TRBJ2-1, with D perhaps TRBD2 (6 bases). This clonotype originated in an adult in good health. In DNA form, the CDR3 reads TGTGCCAGCAGCTTAAATCCGGGAGCTTACTACAATGAGCAGTTCTTC. It encodes CASSLNPGAYYNEQFF.